The present T cell receptor beta chain was sequenced within a study of OX40 agonist ivuxolimab in advanced cancers. Germline values: CDR1 LNHDA, CDR2 SQIVND (reference sequence). Inclusive of both ends, the CDR3 amounts to 16 amino acids. Measured with immunoSEQ multiplex PCR; TCRdb has only the in-frame clones, and not every one. Among about 68,000 clones listed, approximately 87% were seen once. As concerns this clone: The DNA is omitted, as the CDR3 cannot be located on it reliably, and the CDR3 follows TCRdb's listing.

The sample in question was CD4+ or CD8+ T cells sorted from blood, obtained in a trial of the OX40 agonist ivuxolimab. This sequence joins TRBV19 and TRBJ1-6. The receptor comes from an adult with an advanced solid tumor such as melanoma, head and neck, liver or kidney cancer. CDR3 residues: CASTFGARDRYSPLHF.